This T cell receptor (beta chain) was sequenced in a study of lymphopenia after photon versus proton radiotherapy. TCRdb's table, derived via immunoSEQ multiplex PCR, lists solely in-frame clones and lacks some. The table includes about 29,000 clones, roughly 86% detected once. Whole-study results and caveats: Post-nadir diversity loss with photons came from oligoclonal expansion, particularly CD8+ Temra cells.

V lost 2 bases, J lost 6 bases, and 17 bases lay in between. This CDR3 is 15 amino acids long. Germline-derived CDR1 and CDR2 are MNHEY and SMNVEV (reference sequence). Regarding this clone: Its cognate antigen is unknown.

The chain carries TRBV27 and TRBJ2-7, with a weak D call TRBD1 (6 bases). Sequencing was performed on peripheral blood, taken from a patient treated with proton-based radiotherapy. This receptor was identified in a woman aged 60-75 years with cholangiocarcinoma. Some clones in this sample may be carry-over from other donors' samples. This CDR3 reads CASSLGANRAREQYF. CDR3 DNA: TGTGCCAGCAGTTTAGGGGCTAACAGGGCGCGCGAGCAGTACTTC.